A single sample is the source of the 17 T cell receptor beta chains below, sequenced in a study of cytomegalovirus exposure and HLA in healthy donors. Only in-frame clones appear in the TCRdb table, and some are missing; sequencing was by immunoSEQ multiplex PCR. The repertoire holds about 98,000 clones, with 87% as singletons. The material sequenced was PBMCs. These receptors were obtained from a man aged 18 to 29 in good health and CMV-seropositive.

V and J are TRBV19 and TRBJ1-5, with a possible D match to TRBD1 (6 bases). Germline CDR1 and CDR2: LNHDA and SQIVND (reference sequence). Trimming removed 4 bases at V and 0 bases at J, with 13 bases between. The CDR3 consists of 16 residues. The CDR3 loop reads CASSKKTGTSNQPQHF. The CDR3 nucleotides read TGTGCCAGTAGTAAAAAAACAGGGACTAGCAATCAGCCCCAGCATTTT.

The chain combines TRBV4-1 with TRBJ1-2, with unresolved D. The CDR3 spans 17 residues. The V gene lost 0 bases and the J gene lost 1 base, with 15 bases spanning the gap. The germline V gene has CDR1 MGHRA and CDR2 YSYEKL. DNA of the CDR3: TGCGCCAGCAGCCAAGAGCTCCAATCGCGGAATAACTATGGCTACACCTTC. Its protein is CASSQELQSRNNYGYTF.

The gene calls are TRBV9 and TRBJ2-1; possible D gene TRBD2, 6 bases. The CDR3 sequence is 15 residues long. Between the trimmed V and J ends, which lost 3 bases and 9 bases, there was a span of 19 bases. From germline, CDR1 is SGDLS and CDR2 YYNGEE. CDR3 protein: CASSGAGRSFGEQFF. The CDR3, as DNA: TGTGCCAGCAGCGGGGCCGGGAGAAGCTTCGGTGAGCAGTTCTTC.

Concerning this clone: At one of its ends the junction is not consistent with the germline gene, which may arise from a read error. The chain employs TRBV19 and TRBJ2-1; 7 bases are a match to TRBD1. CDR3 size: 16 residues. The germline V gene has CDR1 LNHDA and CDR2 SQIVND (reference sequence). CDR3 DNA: TGTGCCAGTAGAAACAGGGGTGGGAACTCCCACAATGAGCAGTTCTTC. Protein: CASRNRGGNSHNEQFF.

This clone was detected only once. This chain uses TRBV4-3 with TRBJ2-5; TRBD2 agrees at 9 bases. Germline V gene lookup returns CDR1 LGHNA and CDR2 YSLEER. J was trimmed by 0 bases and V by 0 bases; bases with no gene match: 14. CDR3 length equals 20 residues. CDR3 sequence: CASSQDSILAGQLYQETQYF. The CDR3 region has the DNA TGCGCCAGCAGCCAAGATAGTATTCTAGCGGGACAACTTTACCAAGAGACCCAGTACTTC.

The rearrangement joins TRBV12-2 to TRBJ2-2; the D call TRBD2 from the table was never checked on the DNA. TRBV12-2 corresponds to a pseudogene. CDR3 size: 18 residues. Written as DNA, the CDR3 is TGTGCAAGTCGCTTTCGATCCAGCGGGAGGGCCGTGAGCGGGGAGCTGTTTTTT. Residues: CASRFRSSGRAVSGELFF.

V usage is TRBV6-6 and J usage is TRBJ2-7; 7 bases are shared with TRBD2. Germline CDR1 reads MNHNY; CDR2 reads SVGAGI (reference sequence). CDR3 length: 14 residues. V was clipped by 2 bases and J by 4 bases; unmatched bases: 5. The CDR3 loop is CASSYRGGLYEQYF. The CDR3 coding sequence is TGTGCCAGCAGTTACCGCGGGGGTTTATACGAGCAGTACTTC.

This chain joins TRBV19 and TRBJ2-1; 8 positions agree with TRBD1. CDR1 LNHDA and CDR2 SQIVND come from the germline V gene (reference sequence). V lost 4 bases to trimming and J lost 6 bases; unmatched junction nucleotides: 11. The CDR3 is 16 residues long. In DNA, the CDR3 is TGTGCCAGTAGTACATCAGGGGGCGTAGTGGTCAATGAGCAGTTCTTC. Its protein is CASSTSGGVVVNEQFF. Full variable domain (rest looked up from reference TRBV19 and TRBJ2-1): DGGITQSPKYLFRKEGQNVTLSCEQNLNHDAMYWYRQDPGQGLRLIYYSQIVNDFQKGDIAEGYSVSREKKESFPLTVTSAQKNPTAFYLCASSTSGGVVVNEQFFGPGTRLTVL.

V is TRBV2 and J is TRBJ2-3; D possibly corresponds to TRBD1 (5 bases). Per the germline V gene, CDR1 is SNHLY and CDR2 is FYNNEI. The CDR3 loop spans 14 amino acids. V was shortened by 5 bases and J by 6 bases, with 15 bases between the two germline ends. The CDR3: CASSPETGRDTQYF. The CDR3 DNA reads TGTGCCAGCAGTCCGGAAACAGGTCGGGATACGCAGTATTTT.

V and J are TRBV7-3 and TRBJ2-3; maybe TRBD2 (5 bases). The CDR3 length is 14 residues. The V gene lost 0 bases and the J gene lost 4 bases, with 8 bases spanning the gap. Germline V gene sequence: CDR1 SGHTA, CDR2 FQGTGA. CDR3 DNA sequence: TGTGCCAGCAGCTTAACCACGGGATCAGATACGCAGTATTTT. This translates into CASSLTTGSDTQYF.

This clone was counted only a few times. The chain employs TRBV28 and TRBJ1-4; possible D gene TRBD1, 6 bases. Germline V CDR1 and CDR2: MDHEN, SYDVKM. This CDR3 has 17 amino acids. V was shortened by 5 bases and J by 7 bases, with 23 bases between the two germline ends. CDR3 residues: CASSPTPWEGGVEKLFF. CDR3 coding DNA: TGTGCCAGCAGTCCGACGCCCTGGGAGGGGGGAGTTGAAAAACTGTTTTTT. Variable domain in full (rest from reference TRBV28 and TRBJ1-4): DVKVTQSSRYLVKRTGEKVFLECVQDMDHENMFWYRQDPGLGLRLIYFSYDVKMKEKGDIPEGYSVSREKKERFSLILESASTNQTSMYLCASSPTPWEGGVEKLFFGSGTQLSVL.

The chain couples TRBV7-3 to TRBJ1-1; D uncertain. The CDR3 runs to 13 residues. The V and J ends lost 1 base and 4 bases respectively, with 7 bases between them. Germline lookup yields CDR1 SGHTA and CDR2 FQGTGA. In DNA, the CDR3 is TGTGCCAGCAGCTTAAGGCATGCCACTGAAGCTTTCTTT. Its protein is CASSLRHATEAFF.

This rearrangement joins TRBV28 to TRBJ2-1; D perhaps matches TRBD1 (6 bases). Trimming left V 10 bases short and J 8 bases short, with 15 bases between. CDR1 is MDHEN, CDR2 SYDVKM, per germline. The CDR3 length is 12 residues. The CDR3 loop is CAISQGQDEQFF. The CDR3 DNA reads TGTGCCATAAGTCAGGGACAAGATGAGCAGTTCTTC.

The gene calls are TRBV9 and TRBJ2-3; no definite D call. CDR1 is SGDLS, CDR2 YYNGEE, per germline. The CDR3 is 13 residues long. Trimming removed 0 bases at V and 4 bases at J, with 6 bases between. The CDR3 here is CASSVDNSDTQYF. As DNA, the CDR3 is TGTGCCAGCAGCGTAGACAATTCAGATACGCAGTATTTT. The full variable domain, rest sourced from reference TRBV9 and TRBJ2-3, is DSGVTQTPKHLITATGQRVTLRCSPRSGDLSVYWYQQSLDQGLQFLIQYYNGEERAKGNILERFSAQQFPDLHSELNLSSLELGDSALYFCASSVDNSDTQYFGPGTRLTVL.

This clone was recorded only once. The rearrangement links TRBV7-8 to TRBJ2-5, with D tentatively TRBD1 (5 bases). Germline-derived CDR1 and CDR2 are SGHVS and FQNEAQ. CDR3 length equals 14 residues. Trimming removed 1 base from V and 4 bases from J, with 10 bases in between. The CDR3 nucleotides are TGTGCCAGCAGCTTAGAGTCTGGGGCAGAGACCCAGTACTTC. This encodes CASSLESGAETQYF.

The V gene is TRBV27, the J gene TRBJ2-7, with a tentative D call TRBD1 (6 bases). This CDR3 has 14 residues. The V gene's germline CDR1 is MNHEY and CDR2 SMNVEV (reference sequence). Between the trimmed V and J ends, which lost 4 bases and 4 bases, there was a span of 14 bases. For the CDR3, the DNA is TGTGCCAGCAGTTCGGGGACAATTCCGTACGAGCAGTACTTC. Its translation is CASSSGTIPYEQYF.

Here the CDR3 reads CASSPGPGDNYGYTF. Here the CDR3 DNA reads TGTGCCAGTAGTCCTGGGCCAGGGGACAACTATGGCTACACCTTC. V usage is TRBV19 and J usage is TRBJ1-2, with a weak D call TRBD1 (6 bases). The CDR3 has 15 residues. The V gene lost 5 bases and the J gene lost 2 bases, with 15 bases spanning the gap. CDR1 is LNHDA and CDR2 is SQIVND in the germline V gene (reference sequence).